The 23 T cell receptor beta chains listed next were all sequenced from one sample in a study of breast tumors, draining lymph nodes, adjacent tissues. One entry per CDR3 protein results from TCRdb running MiXCR on the multiplex PCR reads. Here the sample spans under 250,000 distinct CDR3 sequences, 32% being singletons. Breast cancer patients provided tissue from their axillary draining lymph nodes. The specimen sequenced was axillary lymph node tissue. The receptors shown here come from a female donor with breast cancer. Some clones in this sample may be carry-over from other donors' samples.

About this clonotype: Without the conserved terminal phenylalanine or tryptophan, this CDR3 likely stems from a read error. The rearrangement links TRBV20-1 to TRBJ2-5; TRBD1 might be the D (6 bases). Germline V gives CDR1 DFQATT, CDR2 SNEGSKA (reference sequence). Trimming pared 0 bases from V and 5 bases from J, leaving 16 bases between. The CDR3 runs to 15 residues. The CDR3 region is CSARDADSRSETQYL. The CDR3 DNA sequence: TGCAGTGCTAGAGATGCGGACAGTAGATCCGAGACCCAGTACCTC.

This clonotype occurred many times. The chain employs TRBV5-5 and TRBJ2-1; D not resolved. This CDR3 region has 15 residues. Trimming cost V 0 bases and J 0 bases, with 7 bases left between them. CDR1 is SGHKS, CDR2 YYEKEE, per germline (reference sequence). CDR3 sequence reads: CASSLGVYSYNEQFF. The CDR3 DNA follows: TGTGCCAGCAGCTTGGGGGTGTACTCCTACAATGAGCAGTTCTTC.

A remark on this clonotype: A much more abundant neighbour one base away suggests this may be a read error. The chain joins TRBV5-1 to TRBJ2-5; possible D gene TRBD2, 6 bases. This CDR3 has 14 residues. Trimming took 7 bases from V and 5 from J, leaving 18 bases between them. Germline lookup yields CDR1 SGHRS and CDR2 YFSETQ. The CDR3 sequence: CASGSRRGWETQYF. The CDR3 DNA follows: TGCGCCAGCGGCTCACGGAGGGGATGGGAGACCCAGTACTTC.

This clonotype was seen many times. The rearrangement links TRBV19 to TRBJ1-2; D remains unclear. This CDR3 spans 14 amino acids. CDR1 LNHDA and CDR2 SQIVND come from the germline V gene (reference sequence). The ends were cut back, 4 bases at V and 6 bases at J, with 15 bases in the middle. The CDR3 coding sequence is TGTGCCAGTAGTACGCCCGGGCTCCAGCATGGCTACACCTTC. Residues: CASSTPGLQHGYTF.

This clonotype has a count of ten or more. V is TRBV24-1 and J is TRBJ2-5, with TRBD2 matching over 15 bases. This CDR3 contains 13 residues. The trim removed 10 bases at V and 7 bases at J, leaving 3 bases unmatched. Germline values: CDR1 KGHDR, CDR2 SFDVKD. CDR3 amino acids: CATGLAGGRTQYF. CDR3 in DNA: TGTGCCACTGGACTAGCGGGAGGGCGGACCCAGTACTTC.

This clonotype has a count of ten or more. The chain links TRBV20-1 to TRBJ2-5; TRBD2 matches 9 bases. Losses at the gene ends were 5 bases for V and 5 bases for J; bases not matched to a gene: 3. The germline gives CDR1 DFQATT, CDR2 SNEGSKA (reference sequence). This CDR3 comprises 12 residues. The chain's CDR3 is CSALAGRETQYF. In DNA form, the CDR3 reads TGCAGTGCTCTAGCGGGGAGGGAGACCCAGTACTTC.

The chain carries TRBV3-2 and TRBJ1-6; the DNA was not compared with TRBD1, the D call given in the table. TRBV3-2 is marked as a pseudogene. The CDR3 contains 19 residues. The CDR3 coding sequence is TGCGCCAGCAGCCTTCCGGGACATGTATGTGGGCACTATAATTCACCCCTCCACTTT. Encoded protein: CASSLPGHVCGHYNSPLHF.

This chain uses TRBV20-1 with TRBJ1-1; 8 bases align to TRBD1. The length of the CDR3 is 15 residues. Germline-derived CDR1 and CDR2 are DFQATT and SNEGSKA (reference sequence). V was pared by 6 bases and J by 1 base, with 10 bases of the junction left unmatched. DNA of the CDR3: TGCAGTGCGCCATCTCCCGGGACAGGGAACACTGAAGCTTTCTTT. It codes for CSAPSPGTGNTEAFF.

On this clonotype: A much larger clone sits a single nucleotide away, making a read error possible. The chain links TRBV29-1 to TRBJ1-1; a possible D gene is TRBD1 (6 bases). V was trimmed by 5 bases and J by 0 bases, leaving 19 bases between them. This CDR3 has 16 amino acids. From germline, CDR1 is SQVTM and CDR2 ANQGSEA. In DNA form, the CDR3 reads TGCAGCGTTCCCCGGACTTCGGGGGGCATGAACACTGAAGCTTTCTTT. It encodes CSVPRTSGGMNTEAFF.

This clonotype was seen ten or more times. The chain carries TRBV12-3 or TRBV12-4 and TRBJ1-5; D is ambiguous. The V end lost 3 bases, the J end lost 6 bases, and 3 bases lay between the germline ends. The CDR3 loop spans 11 amino acids. Here the CDR3 DNA reads TGTGCCAGCAGTTTCGGTCAGCCCCAGCATTTT. This gives the protein CASSFGQPQHF.

This clonotype was observed at least ten times. The chain recombines TRBV5-4 with TRBJ2-2, with D possibly called TRBD1 or TRBD2 (5 bases each). The CDR3 spans 16 residues. CDR1 is SGHNT and CDR2 is YYREEE in the germline V gene (reference sequence). V lost 0 bases to trimming and J lost 0 bases, with 9 bases between them. CDR3 region: CASSLAGRPNTGELFF. The DNA of the CDR3 is TGTGCCAGCAGCTTGGCGGGGCGCCCGAACACCGGGGAGCTGTTTTTT.

The CDR3 sequence: CSAVRGGNEQFF. The DNA of the CDR3 is TGCAGCGCTGTTAGGGGAGGTAATGAGCAGTTCTTC. V is TRBV29-1 and J is TRBJ2-1; perhaps TRBD2 as D (6 bases). Looked up from germline, CDR1 is SQVTM and CDR2 is ANQGSEA. Trimming took 7 bases from V and 7 from J, leaving 14 bases between them. The CDR3 sequence is 12 residues long.

This clonotype was recorded at least ten times. The chain links TRBV4-2 to TRBJ2-7; the match to TRBD2 covers 11 bases. This CDR3 region has 16 residues. Germline V CDR1 and CDR2: LGHNA, YNFKEQ. With V trimmed by 1 base and J by 4 bases, 6 bases remained unmatched. CDR3 amino acids: CASSQAASGRRYEQYF. DNA of the CDR3: TGTGCCAGCAGCCAAGCCGCTAGCGGGAGGAGGTACGAGCAGTACTTC.

This rearrangement joins TRBV19 to TRBJ2-7; 8 bases line up with TRBD1. In germline, CDR1 is LNHDA, CDR2 SQIVND (reference sequence). V dropped 10 bases and J dropped 4; count of bases not matched to a gene: 6. This CDR3 has 12 amino acids. The chain's CDR3 is CATQGELYEQYF. The CDR3 DNA follows: TGTGCCACACAGGGGGAGTTGTACGAGCAGTACTTC.

Points on this clonotype: One base away lies a much larger clone, so this may be a sequencing read error. The rearrangement links TRBV5-1 to TRBJ2-3; D gene uncertain. This CDR3 region has 13 residues. Germline V gene sequence: CDR1 SGHRS, CDR2 YFSETQ. The CDR3 DNA reads as TGCGCCAGCAGCTTAACAATTCCAGATACGCGGTATTTT. It is translated as CASSLTIPDTRYF.

This clonotype was counted once. The V and J genes are TRBV19 and TRBJ1-5, with TRBD1 matching 7 bases. The length of the CDR3 is 14 residues. Trimming removed 4 bases from V and 14 bases from J; junction bases left unmatched: 14. Germline V gene data show CDR1 as LNHDA and CDR2 as SQIVND (reference sequence). In DNA form, the CDR3 reads TGTGCCAGTAGTACATACAGGGGAAGCGACTACGAGCATTTT. Amino acids: CASSTYRGSDYEHF.

This clonotype showed up many times. The chain recombines TRBV2 with TRBJ1-5; a weak D match, TRBD1 (6 bases). The V gene's germline CDR1 is SNHLY and CDR2 FYNNEI. The V end lost 8 bases, the J end lost 1 base, and 15 bases lay between the germline ends. The CDR3 covers 15 residues. This CDR3 reads CASGRDGQSNQPQHF. DNA for the CDR3: TGTGCCAGCGGACGGGATGGACAGAGCAATCAGCCCCAGCATTTT.

This clonotype was recorded many times. V gene TRBV2 combines with J gene TRBJ2-3, with D possibly being TRBD2 (5 bases). Germline V CDR1 and CDR2: SNHLY, FYNNEI. V was shortened by 2 bases and J by 6 bases, with 15 bases between the two germline ends. This CDR3 spans 15 amino acids. This CDR3 reads CASSELWTAADTQYF. As DNA, the CDR3 is TGTGCCAGCAGTGAACTGTGGACTGCCGCCGATACGCAGTATTTT. Variable domain in full (rest from reference TRBV2 and TRBJ2-3): EPEVTQTPSHQVTQMGQEVILRCVPISNHLYFYWYRQILGQKVEFLVSFYNNEISEKSEIFDDQFSVERPDGSNFTLKIRSTKLEDSAMYFCASSELWTAADTQYFGPGTRLTVL.

This clonotype was recorded many times. The chain recombines TRBV9 with TRBJ2-3, with a tentative D call TRBD2 (5 bases). This CDR3 is 16 amino acids long. The germline V and J ends were trimmed by 4 bases and 2 bases, with 17 bases remaining between them. The V gene's germline CDR1 is SGDLS and CDR2 YYNGEE. CDR3 bases: TGTGCCAGCAGCCACCCCCTGAGCGGAACCACAGATACGCAGTATTTT. This sequence encodes CASSHPLSGTTDTQYF.

Concerning this clonotype: An end of the junction differs from the germline gene, which may be a read error. The chain carries TRBV20-1 and TRBJ2-7; D gene unclear. Germline V gives CDR1 DFQATT, CDR2 SNEGSKA (reference sequence). This CDR3 contains 14 residues. DNA of the CDR3: TGCAGTGCCCCTGACACCAGGCCGCCCTCCGAGCAGTGCTTC. Amino acid sequence: CSAPDTRPPSEQCF.

This clonotype was seen ten or more times. J is TRBJ2-4 and V is TRBV6-5; TRBD2 matches 7 bases. The CDR3 is made up of 17 amino acids. Unmatched junction bases numbered 15, after V lost 5 bases and J lost 5 bases. Germline values: CDR1 MNHEY, CDR2 SVGAGI. The CDR3 bases are TGTGCCAGCAGTCCACGTAGCGCGGGAGTTCGTCAAAACATTCAGTACTTC. Translation gives CASSPRSAGVRQNIQYF.

This chain connects TRBV28 to TRBJ1-2, with D perhaps matching TRBD1 (5 bases). Germline-derived CDR1 and CDR2 are MDHEN and SYDVKM. The CDR3 is 15 residues long. V dropped 3 bases and J dropped 7 bases, with 18 bases sitting between them. The CDR3 DNA sequence: TGTGCCAGCAGTTTTCGCGGGACGCAACTTTCTGGCTACACCTTC. Translation: CASSFRGTQLSGYTF.

V and J are TRBV20-1 and TRBJ2-7; 12 nucleotides line up with TRBD2. The germline gives CDR1 DFQATT, CDR2 SNEGSKA (reference sequence). The CDR3 consists of 15 residues. J lost 7 bases, V lost 3 bases, and 10 bases had no gene match. The CDR3 here is CSARRGSSGREEQYF. CDR3 DNA sequence: TGCAGTGCTAGGAGAGGGTCTAGCGGGAGGGAAGAGCAGTACTTC.